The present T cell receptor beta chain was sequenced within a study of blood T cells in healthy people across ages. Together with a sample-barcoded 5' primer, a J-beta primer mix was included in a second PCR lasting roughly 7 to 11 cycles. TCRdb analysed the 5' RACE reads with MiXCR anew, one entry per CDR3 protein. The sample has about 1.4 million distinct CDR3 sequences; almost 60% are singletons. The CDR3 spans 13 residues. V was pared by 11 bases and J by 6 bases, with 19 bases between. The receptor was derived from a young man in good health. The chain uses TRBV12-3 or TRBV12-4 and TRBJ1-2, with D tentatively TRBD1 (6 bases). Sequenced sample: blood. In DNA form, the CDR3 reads TGTGCCGTAAACCGAGGCAGGGGAGATGGCTACACCTTC. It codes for CAVNRGRGDGYTF.